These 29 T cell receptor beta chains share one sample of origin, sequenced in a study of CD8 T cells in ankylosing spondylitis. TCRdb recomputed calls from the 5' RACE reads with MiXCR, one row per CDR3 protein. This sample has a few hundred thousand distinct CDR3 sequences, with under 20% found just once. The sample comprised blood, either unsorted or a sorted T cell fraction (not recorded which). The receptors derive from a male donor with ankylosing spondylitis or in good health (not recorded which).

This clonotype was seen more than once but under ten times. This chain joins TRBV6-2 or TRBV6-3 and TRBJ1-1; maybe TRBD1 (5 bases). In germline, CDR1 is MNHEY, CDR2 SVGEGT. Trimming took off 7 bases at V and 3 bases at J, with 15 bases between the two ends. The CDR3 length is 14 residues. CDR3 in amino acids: CASNFAGVDTEAFF. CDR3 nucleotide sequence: TGTGCCAGCAATTTCGCGGGGGTGGACACTGAAGCTTTCTTT.

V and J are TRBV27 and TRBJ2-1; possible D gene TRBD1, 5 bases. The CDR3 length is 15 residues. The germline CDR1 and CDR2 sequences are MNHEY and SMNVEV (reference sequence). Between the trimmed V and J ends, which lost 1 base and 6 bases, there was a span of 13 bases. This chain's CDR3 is CASSLFPGPVNEQFF. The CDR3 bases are TGTGCCAGCAGTTTATTTCCAGGGCCGGTCAATGAGCAGTTCTTC.

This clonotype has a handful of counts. The CDR3 reads CSARPTGSGSGANVLTF. DNA of the CDR3: TGCAGTGCTAGACCCACAGGGTCGGGCTCTGGGGCCAACGTCCTGACTTTC. This chain links TRBV20-1 with TRBJ2-6; D might be TRBD1 (6 bases). The CDR3 runs 17 residues. Trimming removed 2 bases from V and 0 bases from J, with 14 bases in between. Germline V lookup: CDR1 DFQATT, CDR2 SNEGSKA (reference sequence).

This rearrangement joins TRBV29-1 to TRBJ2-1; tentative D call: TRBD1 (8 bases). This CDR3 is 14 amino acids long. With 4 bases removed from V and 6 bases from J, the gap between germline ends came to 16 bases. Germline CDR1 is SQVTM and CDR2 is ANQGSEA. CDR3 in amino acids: CSVVGLQGGNEQFF. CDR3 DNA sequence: TGCAGCGTTGTGGGACTACAGGGGGGCAATGAGCAGTTCTTC.

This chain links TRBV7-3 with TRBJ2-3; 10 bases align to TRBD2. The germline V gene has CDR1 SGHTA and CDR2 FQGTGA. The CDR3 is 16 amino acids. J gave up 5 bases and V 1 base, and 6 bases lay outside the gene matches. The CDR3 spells CASSLKSGRAVDTQYF. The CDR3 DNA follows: TGTGCCAGCAGCTTAAAGAGCGGGAGGGCGGTAGATACGCAGTATTTT.

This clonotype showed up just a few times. As DNA, the CDR3 is TGCAGCGTTGATCTGGGGGGCACTGAAGCTTTCTTT. It translates to CSVDLGGTEAFF. The V call is TRBV29-1, the J call TRBJ1-1; D is perhaps TRBD1 (5 bases). This CDR3 is 12 amino acids long. From germline, CDR1 is SQVTM and CDR2 ANQGSEA. Trimming removed 3 bases from V and 4 bases from J, with 9 bases in between.

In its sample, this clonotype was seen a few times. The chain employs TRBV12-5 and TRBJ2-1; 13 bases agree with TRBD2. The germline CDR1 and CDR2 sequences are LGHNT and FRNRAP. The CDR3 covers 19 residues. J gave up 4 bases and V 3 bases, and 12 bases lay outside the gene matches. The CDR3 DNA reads TGTGCTAGTGGTTTCAACCCCTCCCGGACTAGCGGGAGATACAATGAGCAGTTCTTC. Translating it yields CASGFNPSRTSGRYNEQFF.

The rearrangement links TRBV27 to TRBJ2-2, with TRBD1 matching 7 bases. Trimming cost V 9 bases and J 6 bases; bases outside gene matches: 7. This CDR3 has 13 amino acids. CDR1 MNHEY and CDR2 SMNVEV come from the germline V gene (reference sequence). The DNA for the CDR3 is TGTGCCAGTCGACAGGGAATCTCCGGGGAGCTGTTTTTT. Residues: CASRQGISGELFF.

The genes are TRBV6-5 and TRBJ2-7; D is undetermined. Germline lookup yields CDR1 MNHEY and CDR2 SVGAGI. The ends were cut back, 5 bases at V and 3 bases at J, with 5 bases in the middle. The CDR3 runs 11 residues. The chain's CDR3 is CASSQLYEQYF. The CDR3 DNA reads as TGTGCCAGCAGTCAACTCTACGAGCAGTACTTC.

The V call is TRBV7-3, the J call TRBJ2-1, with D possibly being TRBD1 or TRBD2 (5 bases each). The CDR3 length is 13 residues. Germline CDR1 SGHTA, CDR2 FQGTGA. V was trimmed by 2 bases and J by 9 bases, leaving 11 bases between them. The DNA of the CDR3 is TGTGCCAGCAGCTTAGGGTGGGGGACTGAGCAGTTCTTC. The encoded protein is CASSLGWGTEQFF.

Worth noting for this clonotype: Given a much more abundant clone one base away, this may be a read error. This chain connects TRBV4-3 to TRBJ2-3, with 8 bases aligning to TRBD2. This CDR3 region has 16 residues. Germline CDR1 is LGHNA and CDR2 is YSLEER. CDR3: CASGQASGSGADTQYF. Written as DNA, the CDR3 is TGCGCCAGCGGCCAAGCGAGCGGGAGCGGGGCAGATACGCAGTATTTT.

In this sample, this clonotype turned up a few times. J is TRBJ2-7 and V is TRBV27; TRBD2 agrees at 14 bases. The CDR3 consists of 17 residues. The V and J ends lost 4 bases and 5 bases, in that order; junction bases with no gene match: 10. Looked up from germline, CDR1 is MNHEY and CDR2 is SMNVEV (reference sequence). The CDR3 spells CASSSGLAGAYGNEQYF. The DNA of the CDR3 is TGTGCCAGCAGTTCGGGACTAGCGGGAGCCTATGGGAACGAGCAGTACTTC.

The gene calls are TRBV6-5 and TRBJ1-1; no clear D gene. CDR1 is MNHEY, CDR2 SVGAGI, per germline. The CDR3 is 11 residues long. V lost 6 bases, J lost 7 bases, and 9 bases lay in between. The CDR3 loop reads CASSMDGEAFF. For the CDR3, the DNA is TGTGCCAGCAGCATGGACGGTGAAGCTTTCTTT.

CDR3 residues: CASSFWDVGETQYF. The DNA for the CDR3 is TGCGCCAGCAGCTTTTGGGACGTCGGGGAGACCCAGTACTTC. The chain uses TRBV5-1 and TRBJ2-5; D possibly uses TRBD1 or TRBD2 (5 bases each). V lost 2 bases to trimming and J lost 5 bases, with 13 bases between them. The CDR3 runs 14 residues. Germline V CDR1 and CDR2: SGHRS, YFSETQ. The whole variable domain, remainder taken from reference TRBV5-1 and TRBJ2-5, is KAGVTQTPRYLIKTRGQQVTLSCSPISGHRSVSWYQQTPGQGLQFLFEYFSETQRNKGNFPGRFSGRQFSNSRSEMNVSTLELGDSALYLCASSFWDVGETQYFGPGTRLLVL.

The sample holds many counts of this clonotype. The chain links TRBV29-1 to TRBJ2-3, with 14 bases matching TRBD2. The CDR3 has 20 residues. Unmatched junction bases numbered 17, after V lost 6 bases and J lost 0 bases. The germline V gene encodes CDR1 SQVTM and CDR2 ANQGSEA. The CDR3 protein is CSVLGTSGSALYPSTDTQYF. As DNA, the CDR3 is TGCAGCGTCCTAGGGACTAGCGGGAGCGCCCTCTACCCTAGCACAGATACGCAGTATTTT.

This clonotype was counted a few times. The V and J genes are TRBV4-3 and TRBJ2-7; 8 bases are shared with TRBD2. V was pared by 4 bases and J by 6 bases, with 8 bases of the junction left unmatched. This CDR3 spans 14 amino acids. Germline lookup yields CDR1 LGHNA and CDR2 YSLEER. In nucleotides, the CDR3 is TGCGCCAGCAGCCTCCGGGAGGGAGGCGTCGAGCAGTACTTC. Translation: CASSLREGGVEQYF.

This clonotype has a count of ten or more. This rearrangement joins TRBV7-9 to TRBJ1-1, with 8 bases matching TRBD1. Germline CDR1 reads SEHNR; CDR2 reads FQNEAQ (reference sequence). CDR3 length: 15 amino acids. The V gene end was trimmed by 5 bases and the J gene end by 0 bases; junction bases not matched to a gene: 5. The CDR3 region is CASSPGQGMNTEAFF. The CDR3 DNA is TGTGCCAGCAGCCCTGGACAGGGAATGAACACTGAAGCTTTCTTT.

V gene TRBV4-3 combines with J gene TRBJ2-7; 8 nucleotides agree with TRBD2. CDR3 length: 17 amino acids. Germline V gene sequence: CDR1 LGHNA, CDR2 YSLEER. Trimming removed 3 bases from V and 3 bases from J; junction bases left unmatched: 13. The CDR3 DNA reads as TGCGCCAGCAGCCAGGCGATGGCGGGAGGCCGAATCTACGAGCAGTACTTC. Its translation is CASSQAMAGGRIYEQYF.

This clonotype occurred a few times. The CDR3 loop reads CASSRDRDTDTQYF. The CDR3 DNA sequence: TGTGCCAGCAGCCGGGACAGGGACACAGATACGCAGTATTTT. The J gene is TRBJ2-3, the V gene TRBV27, with 9 bases lining up with TRBD1. The V and J ends lost 6 bases and 2 bases, in that order; junction bases with no gene match: 3. Germline lookup yields CDR1 MNHEY and CDR2 SMNVEV (reference sequence). The CDR3 covers 14 residues.

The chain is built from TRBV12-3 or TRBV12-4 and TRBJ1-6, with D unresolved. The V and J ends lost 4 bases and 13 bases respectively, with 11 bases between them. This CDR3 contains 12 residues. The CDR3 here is CASSSGNVPLHF. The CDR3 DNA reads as TGTGCCAGCAGTTCGGGTAACGTTCCCCTCCACTTT.

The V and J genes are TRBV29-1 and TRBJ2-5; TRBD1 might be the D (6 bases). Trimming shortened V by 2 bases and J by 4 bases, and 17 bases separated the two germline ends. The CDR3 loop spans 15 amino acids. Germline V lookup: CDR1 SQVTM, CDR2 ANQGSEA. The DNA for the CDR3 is TGCAGCGTTGAATTGGTATACAGGGTTGGAGAGACCCAGTACTTC. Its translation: CSVELVYRVGETQYF.

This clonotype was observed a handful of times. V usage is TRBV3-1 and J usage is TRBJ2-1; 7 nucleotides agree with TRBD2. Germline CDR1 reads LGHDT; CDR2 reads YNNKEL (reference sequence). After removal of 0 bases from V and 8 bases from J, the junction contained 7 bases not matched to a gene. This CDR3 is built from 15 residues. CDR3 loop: CASSQEAGRVDEQFF. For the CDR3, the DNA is TGTGCCAGCAGCCAAGAGGCGGGGAGGGTCGATGAGCAGTTCTTC.

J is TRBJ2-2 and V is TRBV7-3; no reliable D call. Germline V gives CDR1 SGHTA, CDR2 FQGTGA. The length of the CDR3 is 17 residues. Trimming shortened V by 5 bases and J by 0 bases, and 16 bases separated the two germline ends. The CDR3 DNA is TGTGCCAGCAGCCCCCCGGCGGTAGGAACGAACACCGGGGAGCTGTTTTTT. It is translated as CASSPPAVGTNTGELFF.

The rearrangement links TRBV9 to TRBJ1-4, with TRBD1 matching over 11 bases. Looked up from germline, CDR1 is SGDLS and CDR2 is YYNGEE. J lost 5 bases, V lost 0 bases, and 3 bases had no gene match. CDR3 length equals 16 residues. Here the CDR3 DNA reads TGTGCCAGCAGCGTAGAGGGGGACAGGGGGAATGAAAAACTGTTTTTT. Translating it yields CASSVEGDRGNEKLFF.

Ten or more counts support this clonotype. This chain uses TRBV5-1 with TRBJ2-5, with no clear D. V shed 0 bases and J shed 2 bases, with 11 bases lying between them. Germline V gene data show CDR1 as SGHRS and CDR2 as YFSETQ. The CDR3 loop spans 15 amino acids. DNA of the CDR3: TGCGCCAGCAGCTTGGAGTCTGGGAAGCAAGAGACCCAGTACTTC. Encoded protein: CASSLESGKQETQYF. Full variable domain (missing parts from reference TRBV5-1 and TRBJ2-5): KAGVTQTPRYLIKTRGQQVTLSCSPISGHRSVSWYQQTPGQGLQFLFEYFSETQRNKGNFPGRFSGRQFSNSRSEMNVSTLELGDSALYLCASSLESGKQETQYFGPGTRLLVL.

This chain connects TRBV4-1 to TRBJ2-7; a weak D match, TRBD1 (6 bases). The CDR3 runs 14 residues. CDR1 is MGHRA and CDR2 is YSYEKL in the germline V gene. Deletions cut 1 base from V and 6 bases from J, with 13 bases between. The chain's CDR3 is CASSQANREGEQYF. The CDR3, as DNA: TGCGCCAGCAGCCAAGCAAACAGGGAAGGCGAGCAGTACTTC.

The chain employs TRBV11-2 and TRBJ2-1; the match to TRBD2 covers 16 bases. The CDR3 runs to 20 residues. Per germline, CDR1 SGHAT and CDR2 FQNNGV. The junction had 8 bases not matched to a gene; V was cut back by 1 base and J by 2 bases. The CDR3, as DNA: TGTGCCAGCAGCTTAGGATTCGGGACTAGCGGGAGGGGGGCCTACAATGAGCAGTTCTTC. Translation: CASSLGFGTSGRGAYNEQFF.

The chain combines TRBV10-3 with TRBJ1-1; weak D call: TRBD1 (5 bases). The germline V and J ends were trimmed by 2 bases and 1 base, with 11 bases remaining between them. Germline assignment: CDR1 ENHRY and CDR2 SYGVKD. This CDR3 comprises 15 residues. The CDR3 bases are TGTGCCATCAGTGAGCCCGGACAAGAGAACACTGAAGCTTTCTTT. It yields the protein CAISEPGQENTEAFF.

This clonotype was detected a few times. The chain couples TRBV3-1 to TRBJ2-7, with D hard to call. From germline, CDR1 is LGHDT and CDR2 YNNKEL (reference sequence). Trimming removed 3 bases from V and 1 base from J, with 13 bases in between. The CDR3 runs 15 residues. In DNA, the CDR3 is TGTGCCAGCAGCCACGCTAAGACATATTCCTACGAGCAGTACTTC. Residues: CASSHAKTYSYEQYF.